This T cell receptor (beta chain) was recorded in a study of control samples from healthy donors and cancer patients. Germline CDR1 reads KGHDR; CDR2 reads SFDVKD. The CDR3 totals 14 residues. V was trimmed by 6 bases and J by 2 bases, leaving 10 bases between them. The repertoire was sequenced with immunoSEQ multiplex PCR; TCRdb's copy has only in-frame clones and lacks some. The sample comprises 170,000 or so clones, roughly 91% of which are singletons, and more than 1.1% rests with the top ten. V gene TRBV24-1 combines with J gene TRBJ1-5; TRBD1 is a possible D gene (5 bases). Material: blood. This receptor was taken from a man between 18 and 35 years old in good health. The CDR3 protein is CATSLGGGNQPQHF. In DNA form, the CDR3 reads TGTGCCACCAGTCTCGGGGGAGGCAATCAGCCCCAGCATTTT.